The next 24 T cell receptor beta chains were all read from a single sample in a study of blood T cell repertoires in COVID-19. The data were produced by immunoSEQ multiplex PCR, yet TCRdb's version contains in-frame clones alone and is incomplete. The data contain under 450,000 clones, around 87% of them seen just once; the ten biggest clones take up 1% to 1.5%. The sequencing sample was made of PBMCs or T cells enriched from blood (not recorded which). Every receptor here comes from a man aged 25-45 years who had recovered from COVID-19.

The chain links TRBV6-2 or TRBV6-3 to TRBJ1-6; D perhaps matches TRBD1 (6 bases). The V gene lost 7 bases and the J gene lost 6 bases, with 16 bases spanning the gap. Germline V gene lookup returns CDR1 MNHEY and CDR2 SVGEGT. This CDR3 spans 15 amino acids. The CDR3 bases are TGTGCCAGCAACCCATCGTCCAGGGGTAATTCACCCCTCCACTTT. As protein: CASNPSSRGNSPLHF.

This rearrangement joins TRBV4-3 to TRBJ2-7, with TRBD2 matching 7 bases. Unmatched junction bases numbered 9, after V lost 0 bases and J lost 7 bases. The CDR3 consists of 15 residues. The germline V gene encodes CDR1 LGHNA and CDR2 YSLEER. The CDR3 DNA follows: TGCGCCAGCAGCCAAGATAGACTAGCTTCGGAGGAGCAGTACTTC. As protein: CASSQDRLASEEQYF.

This chain links TRBV6-6 with TRBJ2-7; 11 nucleotides agree with TRBD2. There are 14 residues in the CDR3. Germline trimming cut 5 bases from V and 4 bases from J; bases unmatched to any gene: 4. Looked up from germline, CDR1 is MNHNY and CDR2 is SVGAGI (reference sequence). The CDR3: CASSPRTSGYEQYF. The CDR3 nucleotides read TGTGCCAGCAGTCCCCGGACTAGCGGGTACGAGCAGTACTTC.

This clone came up a few times. The V and J genes are TRBV27 and TRBJ2-5, with 10 nucleotides matching TRBD1. V trimming: 2 bases; J trimming: 1 base; junction bases outside the gene matches: 1. In germline, CDR1 is MNHEY, CDR2 SMNVEV (reference sequence). The CDR3 length is 15 residues. CDR3 DNA: TGTGCCAGCAGTTTAGACAGGGGGCGCCAAGAGACCCAGTACTTC. This sequence encodes CASSLDRGRQETQYF.

The rearrangement uses TRBV3-1 (or the pseudogene TRBV3-2) and TRBJ1-6; 11 bases match TRBD1. With V trimmed by 1 base and J by 7 bases, 3 bases remained unmatched. Germline V CDR1 and CDR2: LGHDT, YNNKEL (reference sequence). CDR3 length: 16 residues. CDR3 sequence: CASSQAGQGANSPLHF. The CDR3 region has the DNA TGTGCCAGCAGCCAAGCAGGACAGGGGGCCAATTCACCCCTCCACTTT.

The chain recombines TRBV29-1 with TRBJ2-1; 10 positions match TRBD2. V was pared by 4 bases and J by 0 bases, with 6 bases of the junction left unmatched. Per germline, CDR1 SQVTM and CDR2 ANQGSEA. The CDR3 spans 16 residues. The CDR3 is CSVAQRGGLSYNEQFF. The DNA for the CDR3 is TGCAGCGTTGCCCAGCGGGGGGGTCTCTCCTACAATGAGCAGTTCTTC.

This clone was counted between two and nine times. The genes are TRBV9 and TRBJ1-1; possible D gene TRBD1, 5 bases. CDR1 is SGDLS and CDR2 is YYNGEE in the germline V gene. The CDR3 runs 14 residues. The V and J ends lost 0 bases and 1 base respectively, with 7 bases between them. The CDR3 here is CASSVDQGNTEAFF. The DNA for the CDR3 is TGTGCCAGCAGCGTAGATCAGGGGAACACTGAAGCTTTCTTT.

CDR3 residues: CASTLTGTGGTQYF. CDR3 DNA sequence: TGTGCCAGCACCCTAACCGGGACAGGTGGGACCCAGTACTTC. The chain carries TRBV6-5 and TRBJ2-5; 8 bases fit TRBD1. In germline, CDR1 is MNHEY, CDR2 SVGAGI. The CDR3 runs to 14 residues. J was trimmed by 7 bases and V by 7 bases; bases with no gene match: 11.

J is TRBJ2-6 and V is TRBV23-1; D perhaps matches TRBD1 (5 bases). TRBV23-1 is flagged as an ORF with uncertain function. The CDR3 runs 16 residues. V lost 5 bases and J lost 1, with 12 bases in between. The CDR3 spells CASSKDNDSGANVLTF. The CDR3 nucleotides read TGCGCCAGCAGTAAGGACAACGATTCTGGGGCCAACGTCCTGACTTTC.

The chain couples TRBV24-1 to TRBJ2-5; 12 positions match TRBD2. V was clipped by 5 bases and J by 5 bases; unmatched bases: 2. This CDR3 spans 14 amino acids. Germline CDR1 KGHDR, CDR2 SFDVKD. CDR3 protein: CATSASGGVETQYF. The CDR3 DNA reads TGTGCCACCAGTGCTAGCGGGGGGGTTGAGACCCAGTACTTC.

This chain connects TRBV6-5 to TRBJ2-7, with D possibly TRBD1 on 5 matching bases. The V and J ends lost 6 bases and 10 bases respectively, with 19 bases between them. The CDR3 totals 13 residues. Per germline, CDR1 MNHEY and CDR2 SVGAGI. CDR3 nucleotide sequence: TGTGCCAGCAGCTTAAACCTAGGACAACGTCAGTACTTC. Translation gives CASSLNLGQRQYF.

J is TRBJ2-7 and V is TRBV7-6, with 12 positions matching TRBD1. Trimming removed 1 base from V and 7 bases from J; junction bases left unmatched: 8. Germline lookup yields CDR1 SGHVS and CDR2 FNYEAQ. The CDR3 runs to 16 residues. The CDR3 bases are TGTGCCAGCAGCTTAGGGGTCGGGACAGGGGGCTTGGAGCAGTACTTC. It codes for CASSLGVGTGGLEQYF.

The chain employs TRBV6-5 and TRBJ1-1, with TRBD1 matching over 8 bases. Germline V gives CDR1 MNHEY, CDR2 SVGAGI. Trimming cost V 10 bases and J 2 bases; bases outside gene matches: 9. The CDR3 consists of 14 residues. CDR3 in DNA: TGTGCCAATGGGAGACAGGGGACTAACACTGAAGCTTTCTTT. Its translation: CANGRQGTNTEAFF.

The V call is TRBV19, the J call TRBJ2-1; a weak D match, TRBD1 (6 bases). From germline, CDR1 is LNHDA and CDR2 SQIVND (reference sequence). The length of the CDR3 is 17 residues. Trimming pared 0 bases from V and 4 bases from J, leaving 16 bases between. The DNA for the CDR3 is TGTGCCAGTAGTATAGATGGGGGCAGTTCAATTTACAATGAGCAGTTCTTC. Its protein product is CASSIDGGSSIYNEQFF.

The chain carries TRBV2 and TRBJ2-2; 7 positions match TRBD2. V trimming: 8 bases; J trimming: 4 bases; junction bases outside the gene matches: 10. Germline lookup yields CDR1 SNHLY and CDR2 FYNNEI. The CDR3 is 15 residues long. DNA of the CDR3: TGTGCCAGCGGTGGCCAGCTAGCGGTCACCGGGGAGCTGTTTTTT. Amino acid sequence: CASGGQLAVTGELFF.

V is TRBV2 and J is TRBJ1-6; 7 positions agree with TRBD1. Germline V CDR1 and CDR2: SNHLY, FYNNEI. CDR3 size: 15 residues. With V trimmed by 2 bases and J by 7 bases, 5 bases remained unmatched. The CDR3 spells CASSESGQANSPLHF. CDR3 in DNA: TGTGCCAGCAGTGAAAGTGGACAGGCAAATTCACCCCTCCACTTT.

The V and J genes are TRBV27 and TRBJ1-4; 8 bases align to TRBD1. The CDR3 sequence is 17 residues long. Germline V lookup: CDR1 MNHEY, CDR2 SMNVEV (reference sequence). V lost 5 bases and J lost 8; bases outside the gene matches: 16. The CDR3 region is CASSPTSVVQGDEKLFF. CDR3 coding DNA: TGTGCCAGCAGTCCCACCTCCGTGGTACAGGGGGACGAAAAACTGTTTTTT.

This rearrangement joins TRBV19 to TRBJ2-1; the D is unclear. CDR3 length equals 14 residues. V shed 4 bases and J shed 4 bases, with 11 bases lying between them. In germline, CDR1 is LNHDA, CDR2 SQIVND (reference sequence). This CDR3 is CASSTLADYNEQFF. The CDR3 DNA reads TGTGCCAGTAGTACCTTAGCAGATTACAATGAGCAGTTCTTC. The full variable domain, its missing parts supplied by reference TRBV19 and TRBJ2-1, is DGGITQSPKYLFRKEGQNVTLSCEQNLNHDAMYWYRQDPGQGLRLIYYSQIVNDFQKGDIAEGYSVSREKKESFPLTVTSAQKNPTAFYLCASSTLADYNEQFFGPGTRLTVL.

The chain is built from TRBV19 and TRBJ1-3, with D perhaps TRBD1 (5 bases). This CDR3 spans 17 amino acids. The V end lost 7 bases, the J end lost 4 bases, and 23 bases lay between the germline ends. Germline-derived CDR1 and CDR2 are LNHDA and SQIVND (reference sequence). CDR3 in amino acids: CASTLVGLSETGNTIYF. CDR3 sequence (DNA): TGTGCCAGTACCCTCGTGGGACTTTCCGAGACAGGAAACACCATATATTTT.

The V gene is TRBV27, the J gene TRBJ1-4; tentative D call: TRBD1 (6 bases). The germline V gene encodes CDR1 MNHEY and CDR2 SMNVEV (reference sequence). CDR3 length equals 14 residues. V gave up 4 bases and J gave up 8 bases, with 14 bases separating them. This CDR3 is CASSSRGGREKLFF. CDR3 nucleotides: TGTGCCAGCAGTTCCCGCGGGGGGCGAGAAAAACTGTTTTTT.

This chain links TRBV4-3 with TRBJ2-2; tentatively, D is TRBD2 (7 bases). Trimming took off 0 bases at V and 4 bases at J, with 12 bases between the two ends. The CDR3 spans 16 residues. From germline, CDR1 is LGHNA and CDR2 YSLEER. CDR3 region: CASSQEFGGRTGELFF. CDR3 bases: TGCGCCAGCAGCCAAGAATTCGGGGGGCGCACCGGGGAGCTGTTTTTT.

This chain joins TRBV4-1 and TRBJ2-7; D perhaps matches TRBD2 (6 bases). Germline CDR1 MGHRA, CDR2 YSYEKL. CDR3 length equals 16 residues. Trimming removed 0 bases from V and 3 bases from J, with 15 bases in between. Here the CDR3 DNA reads TGCGCCAGCAGCCAAGATCGTAGGTCGCGGGGCTACGAGCAGTACTTC. This codes for CASSQDRRSRGYEQYF.

The chain employs TRBV4-2 and TRBJ1-6; D perhaps matches TRBD1 (5 bases). This CDR3 contains 19 residues. V gave up 0 bases and J gave up 3 bases, with 18 bases separating them. CDR1 and CDR2 (germline): LGHNA, YNFKEQ. In DNA, the CDR3 is TGTGCCAGCAGCCAAGAGGCCCAGACTCCAGGGTACTATAATTCACCCCTCCACTTT. Translation gives CASSQEAQTPGYYNSPLHF.

This chain joins TRBV11-2 and TRBJ1-2; the D gene is possibly TRBD1 (5 bases). V was shortened by 1 base and J by 3 bases, with 9 bases between the two germline ends. Germline assignment: CDR1 SGHAT and CDR2 FQNNGV. The CDR3 length is 14 residues. The CDR3 reads CASSLAGEDYGYTF. DNA for the CDR3: TGTGCCAGCAGCTTAGCGGGGGAGGACTATGGCTACACCTTC.